The 8 T cell receptor beta chains below were found in one sample sequenced in a study of regulatory T cells in long-lasting Graves disease. CDR3 regions were amplified by Arm-PCR using iRepertoire HTBI primers to build TCR beta libraries. TCRdb independently ran MiXCR on the multiplex PCR reads; one entry per CDR3 protein. The profile covers approximately 400,000 distinct CDR3 sequences, with 14% to 15% appearing a single time and roughly 8% taken by the ten largest. As for time point: newly diagnosed GD, antithyroid drugs for less than 3 months. Scientists built the TCR library using RNA that was extracted from PBMCs. The sample also formed part of further work on T cells in Graves' hyperthyroidism and ophthalmopathy.

The sample was peripheral blood mononuclear cells (PBMCs), taken at new diagnosis, from a patient treated with antithyroid drugs. The receptor source for this set is a woman aged 40 to 55 with Graves disease.

The table lists this clonotype with many counts. This sequence joins TRBV2 and TRBJ2-3, with 9 bases aligning to TRBD2. CDR1 SNHLY and CDR2 FYNNEI come from the germline V gene. V was clipped by 6 bases and J by 1 base; unmatched bases: 14. The CDR3 runs to 18 residues. This chain's CDR3 is CASRDPRVAGVGTDTQYF. The CDR3 DNA sequence: TGTGCCAGCAGGGACCCGAGGGTAGCGGGAGTTGGCACAGATACGCAGTATTTT.

Comments on this clonotype: A much larger clone differs by one base, so this may be a read error. J is TRBJ2-7 and V is TRBV10-3, with D maybe TRBD1 (7 bases). The CDR3 is 17 residues long. Germline CDR1 reads ENHRY; CDR2 reads SYGVKD. The CDR3 loop is CAVSDRTGREVPYEQYF. The CDR3 DNA reads TGTGCCGTCAGTGACCGGACAGGAAGGGAGGTTCCTTACGAGCAGTACTTC.

Many counts were recorded for this clonotype. J is TRBJ2-3 and V is TRBV7-3; D unresolved. The CDR3 runs to 15 residues. Germline lookup yields CDR1 SGHTA and CDR2 FQGTGA. V lost 4 bases, J lost 0 bases, and 11 bases lay in between. CDR3 amino acids: CASSSSGGSTDTQYF. As DNA, the CDR3 is TGTGCCAGCAGCTCTTCGGGCGGAAGCACAGATACGCAGTATTTT.

This chain connects TRBV3-1 to TRBJ2-1, with 10 bases that match TRBD2. Looked up from germline, CDR1 is LGHDT and CDR2 is YNNKEL (reference sequence). V lost 0 bases to trimming and J lost 0 bases; unmatched junction nucleotides: 8. This CDR3 is built from 19 residues. CDR3 DNA sequence: TGTGCCAGCAGCCAAGATGGACATTCTAGCGGGAGCTCCTACAATGAGCAGTTCTTC. This sequence encodes CASSQDGHSSGSSYNEQFF.

In its sample, this clonotype was seen many times. The V and J genes are TRBV7-2 and TRBJ1-1, with D possibly being TRBD1 (5 bases). Germline V gene sequence: CDR1 SGHTA, CDR2 FQGNSA. The V end lost 3 bases, the J end lost 5 bases, and 13 bases lay between the germline ends. This CDR3 region has 14 residues. This chain's CDR3 is CASSLAAGETEAFF. DNA for the CDR3: TGTGCCAGCAGCTTGGCCGCGGGGGAGACTGAAGCTTTCTTT.

This clonotype was counted many times. V usage is TRBV14 and J usage is TRBJ1-1; D might be TRBD1 (5 bases). The CDR3 contains 14 residues. Germline V gene lookup returns CDR1 SGHDN and CDR2 FVKESK. Trimming stripped 4 bases from V and 8 bases from J, with 17 bases between. The CDR3 loop reads CASSPPSRAGEAFF. CDR3 coding DNA: TGTGCCAGCAGCCCCCCCAGCAGGGCCGGAGAAGCTTTCTTT.

This clonotype was found many times. V is TRBV28 and J is TRBJ2-7, with TRBD1 matching 9 bases. The CDR3 is made up of 14 amino acids. J was trimmed by 4 bases and V by 7 bases; bases with no gene match: 8. Germline V gene lookup returns CDR1 MDHEN and CDR2 SYDVKM. Written as DNA, the CDR3 is TGTGCCAGCATCCACGACAGGGGGTCTTACGAGCAGTACTTC. Translating gives CASIHDRGSYEQYF.

Details on this clonotype: A much larger clone sits a single nucleotide away, making a read error possible. No conserved phenylalanine or tryptophan ends this CDR3, so it is likely a read error. The chain employs TRBV14 and TRBJ1-1; 8 nucleotides match TRBD1. V lost 2 bases, J lost 0 bases, and 5 bases stayed unmatched. Germline V gene lookup returns CDR1 SGHDN and CDR2 FVKESK. The CDR3 covers 16 residues. CDR3 sequence: CASSQNRGFMNTEAFV. The CDR3 DNA is TGTGCCAGCAGCCAAAACAGGGGGTTCATGAACACTGAAGCTTTCGTT.